This record covers a single T cell receptor (beta chain). This record comes from a study of cytomegalovirus exposure and HLA in healthy donors. This CDR3 contains 16 residues. Germline CDR1 and CDR2: SGHRS and YFSETQ. Trimming cost V 1 base and J 5 bases, with 15 bases left between them. Vbeta (60) and Jbeta (13) primers were used in the PCR. The method was immunoSEQ multiplex PCR; TCRdb's version includes in-frame clones alone and lacks a portion of them. Of roughly 190,000 clones listed, about 76% are singletons. The rearrangement uses TRBV5-1 and TRBJ2-2; TRBD2 is a possible D gene (5 bases). This TCR derives from a woman in her forties or fifties in good health and CMV-seronegative. Sequenced sample: PBMCs. DNA of the CDR3: TGCGCCAGCAGCTTGCAGTTTACGGGATATACCGGGGAGCTGTTTTTT. It is translated as CASSLQFTGYTGELFF.